The 20 T cell receptor beta chains listed next were all sequenced from one sample in a study of T cells in Graves' hyperthyroidism and ophthalmopathy. Amplification targeted TCR beta CDR3 regions from RNA transcripts. First-round RT-PCR of the TCR CDR3 relied on the HTBI primer set. One entry per CDR3 protein results from TCRdb running MiXCR on the multiplex PCR reads. The top ten hold about 26% of the sample, which has a few hundred thousand distinct CDR3 sequences, under 25% seen once. Sequences were obtained from blood. Receptors originate from a man aged 18 to 30 with Graves' hyperthyroidism.

Ten or more counts support this clonotype. The gene calls are TRBV12-3 or TRBV12-4 and TRBJ2-5, with a possible D match to TRBD1 (5 bases). V lost 5 bases to trimming and J lost 4 bases, with 8 bases between them. This CDR3 contains 12 residues. The CDR3 nucleotides are TGTGCCAGCAGTCCAGGGCGAGAGACCCAGTACTTC. Its protein product is CASSPGRETQYF.

This clonotype was detected ten times or more. This sequence joins TRBV6-2 or TRBV6-3 and TRBJ2-2; no firm D call. CDR3 length: 18 amino acids. V was trimmed by 10 bases and J by 7 bases, leaving 31 bases between them. CDR1 and CDR2 (germline): MNHEY, SVGEGT. CDR3 region: CATRPLADTTLSGGELFF. As DNA, the CDR3 is TGTGCCACTCGCCCTCTGGCGGATACCACCTTATCCGGCGGGGAGCTGTTTTTT.

This clonotype was picked up many times. The rearrangement uses TRBV6-5 and TRBJ2-7; TRBD2 might be the D (5 bases). Germline CDR1 is MNHEY and CDR2 is SVGAGI. CDR3 length: 13 amino acids. V lost 7 bases, J lost 3 bases, and 13 bases lay in between. The CDR3 spells CASMELRDYEQYF. The CDR3 nucleotides are TGTGCCAGCATGGAACTCCGGGACTACGAGCAGTACTTC.

This clonotype was found many times. The CDR3 reads CATSDKQGPGELFF. The CDR3 DNA sequence: TGTGCCACCAGTGATAAACAGGGACCTGGGGAGCTGTTTTTT. J is TRBJ2-2 and V is TRBV24-1, with D perhaps TRBD1 (6 bases). Germline CDR1 and CDR2: KGHDR and SFDVKD. This CDR3 has 14 amino acids. V was shortened by 3 bases and J by 8 bases, with 12 bases between the two germline ends.

This clonotype was observed many times. The rearrangement joins TRBV6-1 to TRBJ1-5; a possible D gene is TRBD1 (5 bases). Germline V CDR1 and CDR2: MNHNS, SASEGT. V lost 6 bases and J lost 7, with 16 bases in between. This CDR3 has 14 residues. The CDR3 sequence: CASRERGQEQPQHF. The CDR3 DNA reads TGTGCCAGCAGGGAAAGGGGCCAGGAACAGCCCCAGCATTTT.

V usage is TRBV6-4 and J usage is TRBJ1-2; 8 nucleotides line up with TRBD1. Germline-derived CDR1 and CDR2 are MRHNA and SNTAGT. V was pared by 3 bases and J by 4 bases, with 4 bases of the junction left unmatched. The CDR3 sequence is 14 residues long. In DNA, the CDR3 is TGTGCCAGCAGTGAGACAGGGGAGGGCTATGGCTACACCTTC. Translation gives CASSETGEGYGYTF.

This clonotype was detected many times. The genes are TRBV5-1 and TRBJ2-7; D uncertain. This CDR3 is built from 14 residues. Germline CDR1 SGHRS, CDR2 YFSETQ. The V end lost 2 bases, the J end lost 1 base, and 10 bases lay between the germline ends. Here the CDR3 DNA reads TGCGCCAGCAGCTTTACCGGGCAGTCCTACGAGCAGTACTTC. Protein product: CASSFTGQSYEQYF.

V is TRBV20-1 and J is TRBJ1-5; 8 bases are shared with TRBD1. CDR3 size: 15 residues. Germline V CDR1 and CDR2: DFQATT, SNEGSKA (reference sequence). V dropped 6 bases and J dropped 1; count of bases not matched to a gene: 8. CDR3 in DNA: TGCAGTGCCAAACAGGGGGGGAGGAGCAATCAGCCCCAGCATTTT. Its protein is CSAKQGGRSNQPQHF.

This clonotype was found many times. One junction end disagrees with the germline gene, perhaps due to a read error. The J gene is TRBJ2-5, the V gene TRBV24-1, with 8 nucleotides matching TRBD2. Per germline, CDR1 KGHDR and CDR2 SFDVKD. This CDR3 spans 14 amino acids. CDR3 DNA sequence: TGTGCCACCAGTGGCTCACAGGGACTAGAGGCCCAGTACTTC. Its protein product is CATSGSQGLEAQYF.

This clonotype was detected many times. This chain joins TRBV5-1 and TRBJ1-1; D call uncertain. The CDR3 has 11 amino acids. Germline CDR1 SGHRS, CDR2 YFSETQ. The germline V and J ends were trimmed by 3 bases and 8 bases, with 8 bases remaining between them. The DNA for the CDR3 is TGCGCCAGCAGCTCCCGGTCAGAAGCTTTCTTT. This gives the protein CASSSRSEAFF.

This clonotype was found many times. The chain combines TRBV6-6 with TRBJ1-1; D might be TRBD1 (5 bases). Germline CDR1 MNHNY, CDR2 SVGAGI (reference sequence). This CDR3 is 15 amino acids long. The V and J ends lost 0 bases and 1 base respectively, with 9 bases between them. The CDR3: CASSYSGPRNTEAFF. The CDR3 DNA follows: TGTGCCAGCAGTTACTCGGGACCGCGGAACACTGAAGCTTTCTTT.

The chain recombines TRBV20-1 with TRBJ2-5; 7 positions match TRBD1. Trimming at V came to 4 bases and at J to 5 bases, leaving 4 bases not matched to a gene. Germline V gives CDR1 DFQATT, CDR2 SNEGSKA (reference sequence). The CDR3 has 12 amino acids. The DNA of the CDR3 is TGCAGTGCTAAGGGGGCAGAGGAGACCCAGTACTTC. This sequence encodes CSAKGAEETQYF.

This clonotype was observed at least ten times. The CDR3 sequence: CASRRDMNTEAFF. The CDR3 bases are TGTGCCAGCAGGCGAGATATGAACACTGAAGCTTTCTTT. This sequence joins TRBV6-5 and TRBJ1-1, with D uncertain. The CDR3 sequence is 13 residues long. V lost 6 bases and J lost 0, with 8 bases in between. Germline lookup yields CDR1 MNHEY and CDR2 SVGAGI.

This clonotype was recorded at least ten times. The V and J genes are TRBV12-3 or TRBV12-4 and TRBJ2-5, with D perhaps matching TRBD1 (6 bases). V was shortened by 5 bases and J by 5 bases, with 15 bases between the two germline ends. The length of the CDR3 is 14 residues. The CDR3 protein is CASSPRTVRETQYF. The DNA for the CDR3 is TGTGCCAGCAGTCCCAGGACAGTGAGGGAGACCCAGTACTTC.

This clonotype was seen many times. A read error may account for a junction end that differs from germline. V gene TRBV29-1 combines with J gene TRBJ2-4; D possibly corresponds to TRBD2 (6 bases). CDR1 is SQVTM and CDR2 is ANQGSEA in the germline V gene. There are 12 residues in the CDR3. Here the CDR3 DNA reads TGCAGCGTGATCCGACTAGGTAACATTAAGTACTTC. The encoded protein is CSVIRLGNIKYF.

At least ten counts were recorded for this clonotype. This rearrangement joins TRBV11-2 to TRBJ2-5; D is undetermined. In germline, CDR1 is SGHAT, CDR2 FQNNGV. V shed 6 bases and J shed 5 bases, with 16 bases lying between them. The CDR3 has 14 amino acids. The CDR3 protein is CASSNSKSVETQYF. CDR3 DNA: TGTGCCAGCAGTAATTCCAAAAGTGTCGAGACCCAGTACTTC.

This clonotype was detected only a few times. The chain couples TRBV6-1 to TRBJ2-7, with 8 bases aligning to TRBD1. The V gene's germline CDR1 is MNHNS and CDR2 SASEGT. CDR3 length equals 15 residues. V was pared by 6 bases and J by 3 bases, with 10 bases of the junction left unmatched. CDR3 bases: TGTGCCAGCAGGCCATACAGGGGGAATCACTACGAGCAGTACTTC. It encodes CASRPYRGNHYEQYF.

This clonotype was seen at least ten times. This chain joins TRBV12-3 or TRBV12-4 and TRBJ1-1; the D is unclear. This CDR3 comprises 13 residues. The V and J ends lost 3 bases and 4 bases respectively, with 9 bases between them. The CDR3 nucleotides are TGTGCCAGCAGTTTCTCGATGGGCACTGAAGCTTTCTTT. It translates to CASSFSMGTEAFF.

At least ten counts were recorded for this clonotype. The genes are TRBV6-5 and TRBJ1-1; D is unresolved. Germline CDR1 reads MNHEY; CDR2 reads SVGAGI. The germline V and J ends were trimmed by 0 bases and 1 base, with 15 bases remaining between them. There are 17 residues in the CDR3. As DNA, the CDR3 is TGTGCCAGCAGTTACTCTCAAATCGGGCCGGGGAACACTGAAGCTTTCTTT. It encodes CASSYSQIGPGNTEAFF.

This clonotype occurred many times. The chain couples TRBV2 to TRBJ1-1; perhaps TRBD1 as D (6 bases). The CDR3 covers 13 residues. Germline V lookup: CDR1 SNHLY, CDR2 FYNNEI. V was trimmed by 7 bases and J by 3 bases, leaving 12 bases between them. CDR3 coding DNA: TGTGCCAGCACGGGGGCGGTGGACACTGAAGCTTTCTTT. This sequence encodes CASTGAVDTEAFF. Variable domain in full (rest from reference TRBV2 and TRBJ1-1): EPEVTQTPSHQVTQMGQEVILRCVPISNHLYFYWYRQILGQKVEFLVSFYNNEISEKSEIFDDQFSVERPDGSNFTLKIRSTKLEDSAMYFCASTGAVDTEAFFGQGTRLTVV.